This T cell receptor (beta chain) comes out of a study of a mutant IDH1 vaccine in newly diagnosed glioma. The length of the CDR3 is 21 residues. CDR1 is MDHEN, CDR2 SYDVKM, per germline. With 2 bases removed from V and 6 bases from J, the gap between germline ends came to 34 bases. Time point of the sample: week 11, during vaccination. Doses comprised 300 ug of mutant IDH1 20-mer peptide each, plus topical imiquimod. With regard to this clone: Antigen: not known.

The repertoire was sequenced with immunoSEQ multiplex PCR; TCRdb's copy has only in-frame clones and lacks some. The table lists some 60,000 clones, 70% to 85% of them singletons. This TCR was sampled from a man between 25 and 39 years old with glioma. Material: PBMCs, obtained from a glioma patient whose treatment included an IDH1 peptide vaccine. The chain carries TRBV28 and TRBJ1-1; no definite D call. CDR3 loop: CASSLTMTLGGSPLFSAEAFF. CDR3 DNA: TGTGCCAGCAGTTTAACAATGACATTGGGCGGAAGTCCCCTTTTTTCCGCTGAAGCTTTCTTT.